This T cell receptor (beta chain) came from a study of T cells and Merkel cell carcinoma outcomes. Points from the study as a whole: Repertoire plus T-cell density reportedly predicted Merkel cell carcinoma outcomes.

Libraries were prepared by immunoSEQ multiplex PCR; TCRdb keeps only in-frame clonotypes and omits some of them. The repertoire holds fewer than 25,000 clones, approximately 80% seen once, with 3% to 3.5% in the top ten. Trimming removed 4 bases from V and 7 bases from J, with 11 bases in between. Germline-derived CDR1 and CDR2 are MNHNS and SASEGT. This CDR3 is 13 amino acids long. This clone turned up a few times. Its antigen is not known. The genes are TRBV6-1 and TRBJ1-5; a weak D match, TRBD1 (6 bases). This clonotype was obtained from a human donor with Merkel cell carcinoma. The sequencing sample was made of tumor tissue from Merkel cell carcinoma. CDR3 protein: CASSVTGRQPQHF. The CDR3 nucleotides are TGTGCCAGCAGTGTAACAGGGAGGCAGCCCCAGCATTTT.